This T cell receptor (beta chain) was recovered during a study of shared clonotypes between healthy human individuals. Overall study results and limits: When naive CD4 clonotypes were compared across a few donors, 5% to 5.5% were shared. Some clonotypes were shared by all four sorted-subset donors, while others were not shared. The non-shared ones had lower generation probabilities than the shared ones.

Into CD45RA+ naive and CD45RA-negative memory subsets, the CD4+ cells were split. This clone showed up just once. Its antigen remains unidentified. Clones were read by immunoSEQ multiplex PCR, and TCRdb kept only the in-frame ones, dropping some. Here the sample spans roughly 1,100,000 clones, about 75% being singletons. CDR1 SGHNT and CDR2 YYREEE come from the germline V gene (reference sequence). The V gene lost 4 bases and the J gene lost 7 bases, with 20 bases spanning the gap. The CDR3 has 15 residues. The chain uses TRBV5-4 and TRBJ2-5, with D perhaps TRBD1 or TRBD2 (5 bases each). The sequence was collected from a man younger than 35 in good health. Sequenced sample: memory CD4+ T cells sorted from blood. As for subset: CD45RA-negative fraction. The CDR3 region is CASSLDPGPTTTQYF. DNA for the CDR3: TGTGCCAGCAGCCTAGATCCGGGACCAACTACGACCCAGTACTTC.